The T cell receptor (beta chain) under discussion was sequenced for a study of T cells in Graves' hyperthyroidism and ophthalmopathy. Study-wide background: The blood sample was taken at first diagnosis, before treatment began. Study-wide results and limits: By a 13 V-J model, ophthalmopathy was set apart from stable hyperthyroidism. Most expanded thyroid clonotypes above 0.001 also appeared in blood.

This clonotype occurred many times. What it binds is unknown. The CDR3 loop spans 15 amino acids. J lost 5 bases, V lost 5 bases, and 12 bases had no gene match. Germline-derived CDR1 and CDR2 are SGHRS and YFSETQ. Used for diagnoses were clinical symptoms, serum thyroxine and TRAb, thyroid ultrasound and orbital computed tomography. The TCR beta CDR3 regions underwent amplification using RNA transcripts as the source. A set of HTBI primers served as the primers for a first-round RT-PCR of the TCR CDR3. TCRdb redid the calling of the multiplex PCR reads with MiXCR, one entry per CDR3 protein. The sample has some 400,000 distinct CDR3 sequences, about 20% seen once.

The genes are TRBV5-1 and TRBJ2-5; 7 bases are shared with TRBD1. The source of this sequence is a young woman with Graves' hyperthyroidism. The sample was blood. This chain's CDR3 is CASSRATGLSETQYF. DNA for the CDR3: TGCGCCAGCAGTCGGGCGACAGGGTTATCGGAGACCCAGTACTTC. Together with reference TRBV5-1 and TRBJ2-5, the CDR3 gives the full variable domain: KAGVTQTPRYLIKTRGQQVTLSCSPISGHRSVSWYQQTPGQGLQFLFEYFSETQRNKGNFPGRFSGRQFSNSRSEMNVSTLELGDSALYLCASSRATGLSETQYFGPGTRLLVL.